Listed below are T cell receptor beta chains from one sample, sequenced in a study of blood T cell repertoires in COVID-19. Generated by immunoSEQ multiplex PCR, the TCRdb table keeps only in-frame clones and is missing some. This sample yields 140,000 or so clones, of which 84% are seen a single time; 3% to 4% belongs to the top ten. Sequencing input: PBMCs or T cells enriched from blood (not recorded which). These TCRs come from a woman between 50 and 59 years old with acute COVID-19. Each CDR3 is given with its conserved first and last residue. The D gene is left open where the match is weak. Size is omitted from some rows. Given values are once, few, many or a class for expanded clones.

v_gene: TRBV15
j_gene: TRBJ2-1
abundance: once
d_gene: -
CDR3aa: CATSRGGDTPNEQFF
CDR3nt: TGTGCCACCAGCAGAGGAGGGGACACCCCCAATGAGCAGTTCTTC

v_gene: TRBV11-2
j_gene: TRBJ2-7
abundance: -
d_gene: TRBD1
CDR3aa: CASSTIRQGPYEQYF
CDR3nt: TGTGCCAGCAGCACCATTCGACAGGGGCCCTACGAGCAGTACTTC

v_gene: TRBV6-2/TRBV6-3
j_gene: TRBJ2-2
abundance: -
d_gene: -
CDR3aa: CASSQQTGANTGELFF
CDR3nt: TGTGCCAGCAGCCAGCAGACAGGTGCGAACACCGGGGAGCTGTTTTTT

v_gene: TRBV24-1
j_gene: TRBJ2-4
abundance: -
d_gene: TRBD1
CDR3aa: CATSDSAWDRGGGIQYF
CDR3nt: TGTGCCACCAGTGATTCGGCTTGGGACAGGGGTGGGGGCATTCAGTACTTC

v_gene: TRBV2
j_gene: TRBJ1-6
abundance: -
d_gene: -
CDR3aa: CASSEMGQGNSPLHF
CDR3nt: TGTGCCAGCAGTGAAATGGGGCAGGGGAATTCACCCCTCCACTTT

v_gene: TRBV19
j_gene: TRBJ2-5
abundance: -
d_gene: TRBD2
CDR3aa: CASTRGGQRGETQYF
CDR3nt: TGTGCCAGTACCCGCGGGGGGCAACGGGGAGAGACCCAGTACTTC

v_gene: TRBV27
j_gene: TRBJ1-1
abundance: -
d_gene: -
CDR3aa: CASSLGPGGEAFF
CDR3nt: TGTGCCAGCAGTTTAGGACCGGGGGGAGAGGCTTTCTTT

v_gene: TRBV29-1
j_gene: TRBJ2-7
abundance: -
d_gene: TRBD1
CDR3aa: CSVAGQGDSYEQYF
CDR3nt: TGCAGCGTAGCTGGACAGGGCGACTCCTACGAGCAGTACTTC

v_gene: TRBV4-1
j_gene: TRBJ2-3
abundance: -
d_gene: TRBD1
CDR3aa: CASSQEDRGLADTQYF
CDR3nt: TGCGCCAGCAGCCAAGAGGACAGGGGGCTTGCAGATACGCAGTATTTT

v_gene: TRBV3-1/TRBV3-2
j_gene: TRBJ2-4
abundance: -
d_gene: -
CDR3aa: CASKPQGLGNIQYF
CDR3nt: TGTGCCAGCAAGCCCCAGGGGCTGGGGAACATTCAGTACTTC

v_gene: TRBV3-1/TRBV3-2
j_gene: TRBJ2-2
abundance: few
d_gene: TRBD2
CDR3aa: CASSHERLAGETGELFF
CDR3nt: TGTGCCAGCAGCCATGAAAGGCTAGCGGGAGAAACCGGGGAGCTGTTTTTT

v_gene: TRBV10-3
j_gene: TRBJ2-5
abundance: once
d_gene: TRBD1
CDR3aa: CAISEPETGGQETQYF
CDR3nt: TGTGCCATCAGTGAGCCCGAAACAGGGGGACAAGAGACCCAGTACTTC

v_gene: TRBV7-2
j_gene: TRBJ1-4
abundance: once
d_gene: TRBD1
CDR3aa: CASGGTDNEKLFF
CDR3nt: TGTGCCAGCGGCGGGACAGATAATGAAAAACTGTTTTTT

v_gene: TRBV15
j_gene: TRBJ2-1
abundance: -
d_gene: TRBD2
CDR3aa: CATSRDPLADNEQFF
CDR3nt: TGTGCCACCAGCAGAGATCCTCTAGCGGACAATGAGCAGTTCTTC

v_gene: TRBV28
j_gene: TRBJ1-2
abundance: -
d_gene: TRBD1
CDR3aa: CASRPGGGLRGYTF
CDR3nt: TGTGCCAGCAGACCAGGGGGAGGCCTTCGTGGCTACACCTTC

v_gene: TRBV11-2
j_gene: TRBJ2-7
abundance: -
d_gene: -
CDR3aa: CASSLRQGEDEQYF
CDR3nt: TGTGCCAGCAGCTTAAGGCAGGGTGAGGACGAGCAGTACTTC

v_gene: TRBV29-1
j_gene: TRBJ1-2
abundance: -
d_gene: TRBD1
CDR3aa: CSVEKTYRGSYGYTF
CDR3nt: TGCAGCGTTGAGAAGACCTACAGGGGTTCCTATGGCTACACCTTC

v_gene: TRBV7-3
j_gene: TRBJ1-1
abundance: once
d_gene: -
CDR3aa: CASSLGWQGENTEAFF
CDR3nt: TGTGCCAGCAGCTTAGGATGGCAGGGCGAGAACACTGAAGCTTTCTTT

v_gene: TRBV7-9
j_gene: TRBJ2-3
abundance: -
d_gene: -
CDR3aa: CASSFYSGGSISTDTQYF
CDR3nt: TGTGCCAGCAGCTTTTACAGCGGAGGGAGTATAAGCACAGATACGCAGTATTTT

v_gene: TRBV6-5
j_gene: TRBJ1-6
abundance: -
d_gene: TRBD1
CDR3aa: CASSYMDRGPSPLHF
CDR3nt: TGTGCCAGCAGTTACATGGACAGGGGCCCTTCACCCCTCCACTTT

v_gene: TRBV25-1
j_gene: TRBJ2-1
abundance: -
d_gene: -
CDR3aa: CASSDAGRDEQFF
CDR3nt: TGTGCCAGCAGTGATGCTGGCCGGGATGAGCAGTTCTTC

v_gene: TRBV23-1
j_gene: TRBJ2-2
abundance: -
d_gene: TRBD1
CDR3aa: CASSQPRTGFSNTGELFF
CDR3nt: TGCGCCAGCAGTCAACCGAGGACAGGGTTTAGTAACACCGGGGAGCTGTTTTTT

v_gene: TRBV12-3/TRBV12-4
j_gene: TRBJ1-1
abundance: -
d_gene: -
CDR3aa: CASSLSVNTEAFF
CDR3nt: TGTGCCAGCAGTCTCTCAGTGAACACTGAAGCTTTCTTT

v_gene: TRBV10-1
j_gene: TRBJ2-3
abundance: -
d_gene: -
CDR3aa: CASSESRKTDTQYF
CDR3nt: TGCGCCAGCAGTGAGTCGAGGAAAACAGATACGCAGTATTTT